This TCR beta chain stems from a study of cytomegalovirus exposure and HLA in healthy donors (TCRdb year 2017). Regarding the study in general: The 550 to 750 repertoires of the first cohort and the 120 validation repertoires were produced on the same platform, according to a later analysis. A separate validation cohort of roughly 110 different subjects was used in addition to the roughly 700-subject first cohort. The study aimed to test whether cataloging public T cell receptors could reveal signatures of past pathogen exposure. The study combined high-throughput TCR immunosequencing, statistical association of individual TCRs with disease status, and machine learning to predict cytomegalovirus infection status. Study-wide findings and limitations: The study gave a list of about 170 TCR beta chains associated with cytomegalovirus. In a later analysis, TCRs clustered in the first cohort were found to also tend to co-occur in the 130 or so validation repertoires, with about 93% of cluster scores above 0. Most TCR sequences were observed very rarely across donors, whereas some public TCRs were present in many individuals. Three of the identified cytomegalovirus-associated TCR beta chains were confirmed in vitro to be specific for cytomegalovirus antigens. The classifier was reported to diagnose cytomegalovirus status with high specificity and sensitivity in both the original cohort and the validation cohort. The validation cohort had no HLA typing available for a later analysis, so co-occurrence within that cohort was assessed over all 120 or so repertoires. It was suggested by the authors that the approach could potentially be generalized to other disease states and immunological phenotypes.

Library prep was done by the immunoSEQ multiplex PCR assay. From the authors' description of their analysis: A statistical classification framework was built for diagnosing cytomegalovirus status from the catalog of TCR beta chain sequences. Entries here come from immuneACCESS through TCRdb and include only in-frame sequences with V and J called. Some clones fail to appear in such tables; in the studies checked, an unresolved V gene covers under half of the shortfall, and the cause of the remainder is unknown. V and J calls and clone size are as listed in that table; D and trimming were resolved from the DNA. This sample holds about 110,000 clones; around 85% were observed only once. More than 2.5% of the sample comes from the top ten. The CDR3, from cysteine to phenylalanine, totals 14 residues. Solely the CDR3 DNA is kept, with 42 bases framed from the first base. The junction carries 17 bases between V and J, which are trimmed by 7 bases and 5 bases respectively. CDR1 and CDR2, per the germline V gene (reference sequence), are MNHEY and SMNVEV.

Notes on this clone: Its target antigen remains unknown. Nothing much larger sits one base from this clone, and base qualities are not available.

The donors were included in the validation cohort of 120 subjects, a group kept apart from the approximately 700-subject first cohort. Sample: PBMCs. The receptor was isolated from a woman aged 18-29 years in good health and CMV-seronegative. The chain is assembled from TRBV27 and TRBJ2-5; 7 matching bases give a weak D call of TRBD1. The bases read TGTGCCAGCACCTCAGGGGGGCCTCGGGAGACCCAGTACTTC. This codes for CASTSGGPRETQYF.